Listed here are 30 T cell receptor beta chains from one sample, sequenced in a study of blood T cell repertoires in COVID-19. The assay was immunoSEQ multiplex PCR, and TCRdb's table has in-frame clones only and misses some. The table has 200,000 or so clones, approximately 90% seen once. The material sequenced was peripheral blood. These receptors came from a woman aged 40 to 55 who had recovered from COVID-19.

The rearrangement uses TRBV7-9 and TRBJ1-1; 7 bases fit TRBD1. Unmatched junction bases numbered 5, after V lost 1 base and J lost 0 bases. Looked up from germline, CDR1 is SEHNR and CDR2 is FQNEAQ (reference sequence). CDR3 length: 16 residues. The CDR3 bases are TGTGCCAGCAGCTTAGGTTCGACAGGGATGAACACTGAAGCTTTCTTT. Translation gives CASSLGSTGMNTEAFF.

The CDR3, as DNA: TGTGCCAGCTCGGATTACAGGGGCTCTAATGAAAAACTGTTTTTT. It translates to CASSDYRGSNEKLFF. The V and J genes are TRBV18 and TRBJ1-4; TRBD1 aligns across 7 bases. CDR3 length: 15 amino acids. V trimming: 6 bases; J trimming: 3 bases; junction bases outside the gene matches: 7. Germline V CDR1 and CDR2: KGHSH, LQKENI.

The chain carries TRBV24-1 and TRBJ2-1; D unclear. V lost 4 bases to trimming and J lost 8 bases, with 8 bases between them. CDR3 length: 12 residues. Germline CDR1 reads KGHDR; CDR2 reads SFDVKD. The CDR3 region has the DNA TGTGCCACCAGTGAGAACAAAGATGAGCAGTTCTTC. It encodes CATSENKDEQFF.

The rearrangement links TRBV19 to TRBJ2-3; the D gene is possibly TRBD1 (5 bases). Germline V lookup: CDR1 LNHDA, CDR2 SQIVND (reference sequence). The CDR3 has 17 residues. Trimming removed 6 bases from V and 0 bases from J, with 19 bases in between. CDR3 sequence (DNA): TGTGCCAGTAGCAGGGCTCATACCTTGTTAAGCACAGATACGCAGTATTTT. This sequence encodes CASSRAHTLLSTDTQYF.

This chain connects TRBV9 to TRBJ2-1; 7 nucleotides agree with TRBD2. From germline, CDR1 is SGDLS and CDR2 YYNGEE. The CDR3 runs to 14 residues. J was trimmed by 7 bases and V by 4 bases; bases with no gene match: 8. The CDR3: CASSPPGRGNEQFF. CDR3 coding DNA: TGTGCCAGCAGCCCCCCCGGGCGGGGGAATGAGCAGTTCTTC.

V is TRBV18 and J is TRBJ1-5, with TRBD1 matching 8 bases. Trimming cost V 4 bases and J 5 bases; bases outside gene matches: 7. CDR3 length: 15 amino acids. Germline V gene data show CDR1 as KGHSH and CDR2 as LQKENI. The CDR3 DNA follows: TGTGCCAGCTCACTAACCGGGACAGGTTATCAGCCCCAGCATTTT. Protein: CASSLTGTGYQPQHF.

The gene calls are TRBV3-1 (or the pseudogene TRBV3-2) and TRBJ2-1; 8 bases agree with TRBD2. Per germline, CDR1 LGHDT and CDR2 YNNKEL (reference sequence). Germline trimming cut 4 bases from V and 4 bases from J; bases unmatched to any gene: 9. The CDR3 is 16 residues long. CDR3 residues: CASSLLQRERYNEQFF. In DNA, the CDR3 is TGTGCCAGCAGCCTACTCCAGCGGGAGCGGTACAATGAGCAGTTCTTC.

The J gene is TRBJ1-5, the V gene TRBV18; TRBD1 is a possible D gene (5 bases). Trimming pared 3 bases from V and 0 bases from J, leaving 12 bases between. Germline V lookup: CDR1 KGHSH, CDR2 LQKENI. This CDR3 comprises 16 residues. This chain's CDR3 is CASSPDSVYSNQPQHF. CDR3 DNA sequence: TGTGCCAGCTCACCCGACAGCGTGTATAGCAATCAGCCCCAGCATTTT.

V usage is TRBV5-1 and J usage is TRBJ1-2; D is uncertain. Trimming left V 0 bases short and J 4 bases short, with 7 bases between. There are 13 residues in the CDR3. Germline V gene sequence: CDR1 SGHRS, CDR2 YFSETQ. This CDR3 reads CASSLVQRYGYTF. The DNA of the CDR3 is TGCGCCAGCAGCTTGGTCCAGCGCTATGGCTACACCTTC.

CDR3 in DNA: TGTGCCAGCAGCCCCCGTCTAGCGGGAGGCCCCTCCTACGAGCAGTACTTC. Protein: CASSPRLAGGPSYEQYF. This chain connects TRBV4-2 to TRBJ2-7, with TRBD2 matching 11 bases. The V segment lost 4 bases and the J segment 0 bases; nucleotides outside the gene matches: 8. Germline CDR1 reads LGHNA; CDR2 reads YNFKEQ. The CDR3 runs 17 residues.

The rearrangement links TRBV6-5 to TRBJ2-3; perhaps TRBD1 as D (6 bases). There are 15 residues in the CDR3. V was cut by 8 bases and J by 0 bases, with 15 bases left in between. Germline V gene sequence: CDR1 MNHEY, CDR2 SVGAGI. CDR3 amino acids: CASSRQAPSTDTQYF. The DNA of the CDR3 is TGTGCCAGCTCCCGACAGGCGCCTAGCACAGATACGCAGTATTTT.

The chain joins TRBV10-3 to TRBJ2-7; D possibly corresponds to TRBD1 (6 bases). The length of the CDR3 is 15 residues. V lost 2 bases and J lost 6, with 17 bases in between. From germline, CDR1 is ENHRY and CDR2 SYGVKD. CDR3 protein: CAISELDSGMSEQYF. CDR3 coding DNA: TGTGCCATCAGTGAGCTGGACAGTGGTATGAGCGAGCAGTACTTC.

The CDR3 DNA reads as TGTGCCAGCAGCCAAGAGTTCGCAGGGTTCTCTGGAAACACCATATATTTT. Its protein product is CASSQEFAGFSGNTIYF. V and J are TRBV4-2 and TRBJ1-3, with D possibly being TRBD1 (5 bases). The CDR3 is 17 residues long. Germline V gives CDR1 LGHNA, CDR2 YNFKEQ. With 0 bases removed from V and 0 bases from J, the gap between germline ends came to 12 bases.

This clone was seen once. V gene TRBV19 combines with J gene TRBJ2-2, with a weak D call TRBD2 (6 bases). V lost 7 bases and J lost 5, with 14 bases in between. This CDR3 is 14 amino acids long. CDR1 and CDR2 (germline): LNHDA, SQIVND (reference sequence). CDR3 bases: TGTGCCAGTACTAGCGCCCTGGGAACCGGGGAGCTGTTTTTT. This sequence encodes CASTSALGTGELFF.

CDR3 in DNA: TGTGCCAGTAGTATATCCTGGACAGGTGGTGGCTACACCTTC. Protein product: CASSISWTGGGYTF. V usage is TRBV19 and J usage is TRBJ1-2; 7 nucleotides agree with TRBD1. Germline CDR1 reads LNHDA; CDR2 reads SQIVND (reference sequence). The CDR3 spans 14 residues. V lost 2 bases, J lost 7 bases, and 7 bases stayed unmatched.

The chain employs TRBV3-1 (or the pseudogene TRBV3-2) and TRBJ2-5, with 7 bases fitting TRBD2. Germline V gene sequence: CDR1 LGHDT, CDR2 YNNKEL (reference sequence). V trimming: 4 bases; J trimming: 2 bases; junction bases outside the gene matches: 4. The CDR3 is 14 amino acids. The CDR3 spells CASSLRLAQETQYF. The CDR3 nucleotides read TGTGCCAGCAGCCTCAGACTAGCTCAAGAGACCCAGTACTTC.

The V gene is TRBV19, the J gene TRBJ2-3, with D possibly matching TRBD1 (6 bases). Deletions cut 6 bases from V and 2 bases from J, with 9 bases between. This CDR3 is built from 13 residues. The germline CDR1 and CDR2 sequences are LNHDA and SQIVND (reference sequence). CDR3 protein: CASSQGNTDTQYF. In nucleotides, the CDR3 is TGTGCCAGTAGCCAGGGGAACACAGATACGCAGTATTTT.

The chain is built from TRBV7-9 and TRBJ2-1, with 11 bases identical to TRBD2. V shed 8 bases and J 9 bases; nucleotides not matched to a gene: 12. Germline CDR1 reads SEHNR; CDR2 reads FQNEAQ (reference sequence). This CDR3 spans 15 amino acids. This CDR3 reads CASRTSGSSLTEQFF. The CDR3 nucleotides are TGTGCCAGCCGTACTAGCGGGAGTAGTCTAACTGAGCAGTTCTTC.

This chain links TRBV5-4 with TRBJ2-1, with TRBD2 as a possible D gene (5 bases). Trimming left V 4 bases short and J 8 bases short, with 13 bases between. The CDR3 contains 13 residues. The V gene's germline CDR1 is SGHNT and CDR2 YYREEE (reference sequence). CDR3 bases: TGTGCCAGCAGCCAACGGGAAGTCGATGAGCAGTTCTTC. Translating it yields CASSQREVDEQFF.

This chain connects TRBV6-1 to TRBJ1-2; TRBD1 might be the D (5 bases). The CDR3 has 15 residues. V shed 3 bases and J shed 4 bases, with 15 bases lying between them. CDR1 MNHNS and CDR2 SASEGT come from the germline V gene. CDR3 bases: TGTGCCAGCAGTGATCCCGCGGGGCTCATCTATGGCTACACCTTC. It yields the protein CASSDPAGLIYGYTF.

This clone was seen just once. The chain uses TRBV28 and TRBJ1-1; TRBD1 matches 7 bases. Losses at the gene ends were 5 bases for V and 4 bases for J; bases not matched to a gene: 4. The CDR3 totals 13 residues. CDR1 is MDHEN, CDR2 SYDVKM, per germline. The CDR3 nucleotides are TGTGCCAGCAGTCAGGGGGTAGGCACTGAAGCTTTCTTT. Translation gives CASSQGVGTEAFF.

The chain employs TRBV6-1 and TRBJ2-5; TRBD1 aligns across 7 bases. Germline loops: CDR1 MNHNS, CDR2 SASEGT. Trimming took 1 base from V and 7 from J; bases not matched to a gene: 6. The CDR3 covers 14 residues. CDR3 nucleotide sequence: TGTGCCAGCAGTGAAGACAGGGGCGCCTCGACCCAGTACTTC. Translation gives CASSEDRGASTQYF.

V and J are TRBV7-6 and TRBJ2-3; 10 nucleotides agree with TRBD2. V lost 5 bases to trimming and J lost 0 bases; unmatched junction nucleotides: 14. The CDR3 runs to 19 residues. Germline loops: CDR1 SGHVS, CDR2 FNYEAQ. CDR3 coding DNA: TGTGCCAGCAGCATGTTCACCGGGACTAGCGCAACTAGCACAGATACGCAGTATTTT. Protein: CASSMFTGTSATSTDTQYF.

This clone was seen ten or more times. The rearrangement uses TRBV19 and TRBJ1-5, with 7 nucleotides matching TRBD1. The CDR3 is 15 residues long. V lost 6 bases and J lost 1; bases outside the gene matches: 6. Germline CDR1 LNHDA, CDR2 SQIVND (reference sequence). The CDR3 region is CASRHDRASNQPQHF. DNA of the CDR3: TGTGCCAGTAGACATGACAGGGCAAGCAATCAGCCCCAGCATTTT. Looking up the rest from reference TRBV19 and TRBJ1-5 gives the full variable domain: DGGITQSPKYLFRKEGQNVTLSCEQNLNHDAMYWYRQDPGQGLRLIYYSQIVNDFQKGDIAEGYSVSREKKESFPLTVTSAQKNPTAFYLCASRHDRASNQPQHFGDGTRLSIL.

The chain uses TRBV28 and TRBJ1-3; 8 bases map to TRBD1. The CDR3 has 15 residues. The germline gives CDR1 MDHEN, CDR2 SYDVKM. V was clipped by 6 bases and J by 3 bases; unmatched bases: 7. CDR3 sequence (DNA): TGTGCCAGCAGATCGCAGGGGGCGGATGGAAACACCATATATTTT. This encodes CASRSQGADGNTIYF. The full variable domain, completed using reference TRBV28 and TRBJ1-3, is DVKVTQSSRYLVKRTGEKVFLECVQDMDHENMFWYRQDPGLGLRLIYFSYDVKMKEKGDIPEGYSVSREKKERFSLILESASTNQTSMYLCASRSQGADGNTIYFGEGSWLTVV.

This clone was seen once. The rearrangement joins TRBV6-5 to TRBJ2-1, with D possibly being TRBD2 (7 bases). Per the germline V gene, CDR1 is MNHEY and CDR2 is SVGAGI. This CDR3 has 13 amino acids. Trimming left V 6 bases short and J 10 bases short, with 16 bases between. The CDR3 nucleotides are TGTGCCAGCAGCCGCCGGGGGGCCAGGGAGCAGTTCTTC. This sequence encodes CASSRRGAREQFF.

The chain couples TRBV6-1 to TRBJ2-1, with 13 bases lining up with TRBD2. Trimming cost V 4 bases and J 4 bases; bases outside gene matches: 16. The CDR3 covers 20 residues. Germline V lookup: CDR1 MNHNS, CDR2 SASEGT. CDR3 sequence reads: CASSVDKGLAGAPGYNEQFF. The CDR3, as DNA: TGTGCCAGCAGTGTGGACAAAGGACTAGCGGGAGCTCCCGGGTACAATGAGCAGTTCTTC.

The chain employs TRBV7-2 and TRBJ1-1, with 8 bases aligning to TRBD1. Germline CDR1 and CDR2: SGHTA and FQGNSA. Germline trimming cut 2 bases from V and 3 bases from J; bases unmatched to any gene: 5. This CDR3 spans 15 amino acids. DNA of the CDR3: TGTGCCAGCAGCTTAATTACAGGGGGAGACACTGAAGCTTTCTTT. It is translated as CASSLITGGDTEAFF. The full variable domain, its missing parts supplied by reference TRBV7-2 and TRBJ1-1, is GAGVSQSPSNKVTEKGKDVELRCDPISGHTALYWYRQSLGQGLEFLIYFQGNSAPDKSGLPSDRFSAERTGGSVSTLTIQRTQQEDSAVYLCASSLITGGDTEAFFGQGTRLTVV.

The V call is TRBV27, the J call TRBJ1-2; 9 positions match TRBD1. V lost 4 bases and J lost 4; bases outside the gene matches: 4. CDR1 is MNHEY, CDR2 SMNVEV, per germline (reference sequence). This CDR3 spans 14 amino acids. DNA for the CDR3: TGTGCCAGCAGTTCGGGACAGGGAATCTATGGCTACACCTTC. It codes for CASSSGQGIYGYTF.

The gene calls are TRBV5-1 and TRBJ2-1, with a possible D match to TRBD2 (5 bases). CDR3 size: 17 residues. Between the trimmed V and J ends, which lost 0 bases and 1 base, there was a span of 14 bases. Germline assignment: CDR1 SGHRS and CDR2 YFSETQ. The CDR3 region is CASSLGGLAHSYNEQFF. DNA for the CDR3: TGCGCCAGCAGCTTGGGAGGGCTGGCCCATTCCTACAATGAGCAGTTCTTC.